The next 4 T cell receptor beta chains were all read from a single sample in a study of cytomegalovirus exposure and HLA in healthy donors. The PCR was carried out with 60 Vbeta primers and 13 Jbeta primers. Data came from immunoSEQ multiplex PCR; TCRdb stores just in-frame clones and leaves some out. The table includes about 190,000 clones, roughly 80% detected once. Sequenced: PBMCs. The receptors derive from a woman aged 18-29 years in good health and CMV-seronegative.

This clone has a handful of counts. This chain joins TRBV6-6 and TRBJ1-2, with D perhaps TRBD1 (5 bases). This CDR3 contains 14 residues. Looked up from germline, CDR1 is MNHNY and CDR2 is SVGAGI (reference sequence). V was shortened by 2 bases and J by 7 bases, with 14 bases between the two germline ends. CDR3 DNA sequence: TGTGCCAGCAGTTACACCCCCAGGGATGGTGGCTACACCTTC. The encoded protein is CASSYTPRDGGYTF.

V usage is TRBV9 and J usage is TRBJ2-2; maybe TRBD2 (5 bases). The CDR3 is made up of 16 amino acids. CDR1 is SGDLS and CDR2 is YYNGEE in the germline V gene. The germline V and J ends were trimmed by 3 bases and 4 bases, with 16 bases remaining between them. The CDR3 spells CASSEQALEVTGELFF. The CDR3 DNA follows: TGTGCCAGCAGCGAGCAGGCACTAGAAGTCACCGGGGAGCTGTTTTTT.

CDR3 sequence: CASSLGRGSTEAFF. For the CDR3, the DNA is TGTGCCAGCAGCTTAGGTAGGGGTTCCACTGAAGCTTTCTTT. The gene calls are TRBV7-9 and TRBJ1-1; TRBD1 is a possible D gene (5 bases). The germline V gene has CDR1 SEHNR and CDR2 FQNEAQ (reference sequence). The CDR3 consists of 14 residues. V was pared by 1 base and J by 4 bases, with 10 bases between.

The chain recombines TRBV11-2 with TRBJ2-2; 8 bases are a match to TRBD1. The CDR3 consists of 16 residues. Germline lookup yields CDR1 SGHAT and CDR2 FQNNGV. Trimming at V came to 5 bases and at J to 5 bases, leaving 10 bases not matched to a gene. The CDR3: CASSLVQGAETGELFF. CDR3 in DNA: TGTGCCAGCAGCCTTGTCCAGGGGGCTGAAACCGGGGAGCTGTTTTTT.